This record looks at one TCR beta chain sequence and its context. Its antigen is as yet unknown. The CDR3 has 14 amino acids. Germline lookup yields CDR1 SQVTM and CDR2 ANQGSEA. The V end was cut by 5 bases, the J end by 1 base, with 15 bases between. This entry comes from a study of shared clonotypes between healthy human individuals. Study results and limitations: Blood was the only sampled material, and tissue repertoires likely differ.

The repertoire was sequenced with immunoSEQ multiplex PCR; TCRdb's copy has only in-frame clones and lacks some. Altogether hundreds of thousands of clones are present, roughly 98% being singletons, with the ten largest covering approximately 0.3%. Naivety among CD8 cells was defined by CD45RO negativity and positive CCR7 selection, thereby excluding terminally differentiated effector memory CD45RA+ cells. The receptor was derived from a man under 40 in good health. Specimen: naive CD8+ T cells sorted from blood. This chain connects TRBV29-1 to TRBJ2-7; D is unclear. CDR3 sequence (DNA): TGCAGCGTTATCCCGACGCAAAGATCCTACGAGCAGTACTTC. This encodes CSVIPTQRSYEQYF.